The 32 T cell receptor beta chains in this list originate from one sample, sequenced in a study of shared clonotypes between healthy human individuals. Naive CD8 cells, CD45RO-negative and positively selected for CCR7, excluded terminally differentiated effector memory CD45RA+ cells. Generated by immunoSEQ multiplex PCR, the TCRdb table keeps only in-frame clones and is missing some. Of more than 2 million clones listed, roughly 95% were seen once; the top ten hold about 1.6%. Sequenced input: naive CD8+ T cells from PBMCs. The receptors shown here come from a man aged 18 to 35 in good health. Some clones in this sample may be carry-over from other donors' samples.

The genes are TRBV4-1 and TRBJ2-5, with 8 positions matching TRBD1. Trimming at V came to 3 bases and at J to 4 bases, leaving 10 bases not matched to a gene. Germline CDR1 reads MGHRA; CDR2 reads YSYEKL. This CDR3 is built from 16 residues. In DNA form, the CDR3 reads TGCGCCAGCAGCCAGATTGGAGCCGACAGGGGAGAGACCCAGTACTTC. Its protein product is CASSQIGADRGETQYF.

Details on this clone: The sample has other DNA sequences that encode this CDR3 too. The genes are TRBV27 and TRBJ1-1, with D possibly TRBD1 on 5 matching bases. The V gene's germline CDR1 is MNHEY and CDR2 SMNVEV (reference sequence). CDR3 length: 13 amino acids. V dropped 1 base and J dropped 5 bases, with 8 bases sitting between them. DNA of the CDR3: TGTGCCAGCAGTTTATATGGGGGGACTGAAGCTTTCTTT. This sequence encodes CASSLYGGTEAFF.

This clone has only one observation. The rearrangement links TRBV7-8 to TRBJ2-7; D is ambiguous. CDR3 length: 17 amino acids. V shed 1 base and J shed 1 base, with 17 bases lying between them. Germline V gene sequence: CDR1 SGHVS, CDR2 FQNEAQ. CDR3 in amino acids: CASSLGLVGRISYEQYF. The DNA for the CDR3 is TGTGCCAGCAGCTTAGGCTTGGTCGGGCGAATTTCCTACGAGCAGTACTTC.

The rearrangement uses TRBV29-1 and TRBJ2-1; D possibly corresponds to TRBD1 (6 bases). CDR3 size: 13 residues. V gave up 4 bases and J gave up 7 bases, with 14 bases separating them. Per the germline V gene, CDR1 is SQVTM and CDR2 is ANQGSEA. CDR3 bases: TGCAGCGTTGCTAGCAGGGGCGTGAATGAGCAGTTCTTC. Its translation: CSVASRGVNEQFF.

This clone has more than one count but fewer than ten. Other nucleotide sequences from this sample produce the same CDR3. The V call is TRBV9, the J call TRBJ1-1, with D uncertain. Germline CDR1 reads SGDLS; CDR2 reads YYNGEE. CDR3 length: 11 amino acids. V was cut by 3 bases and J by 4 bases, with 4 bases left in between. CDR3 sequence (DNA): TGTGCCAGCAGCGAGGGCACTGAAGCTTTCTTT. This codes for CASSEGTEAFF.

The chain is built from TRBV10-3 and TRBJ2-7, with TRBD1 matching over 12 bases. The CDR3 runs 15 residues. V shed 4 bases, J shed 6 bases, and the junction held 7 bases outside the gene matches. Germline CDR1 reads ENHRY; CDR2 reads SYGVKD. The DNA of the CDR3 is TGTGCCATCAGTGGGGGACAGGGGGCATATGTCGAGCAGTACTTC. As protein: CAISGGQGAYVEQYF.

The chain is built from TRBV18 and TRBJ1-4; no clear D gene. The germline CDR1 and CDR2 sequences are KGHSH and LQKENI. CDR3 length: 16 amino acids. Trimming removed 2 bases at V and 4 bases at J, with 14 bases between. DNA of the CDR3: TGTGCCAGCTCACCAGGGTGGGAAGGACTTAATGAAAAACTGTTTTTT. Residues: CASSPGWEGLNEKLFF.

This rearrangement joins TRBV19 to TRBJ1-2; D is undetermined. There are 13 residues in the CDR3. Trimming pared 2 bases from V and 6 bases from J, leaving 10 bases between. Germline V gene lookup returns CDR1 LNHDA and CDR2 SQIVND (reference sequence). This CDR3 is CASSIRLKDGYTF. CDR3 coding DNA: TGTGCCAGTAGTATACGTTTGAAGGATGGCTACACCTTC.

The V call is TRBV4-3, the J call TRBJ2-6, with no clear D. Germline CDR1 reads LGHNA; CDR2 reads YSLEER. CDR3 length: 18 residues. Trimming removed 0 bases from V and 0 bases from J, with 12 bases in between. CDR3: CASSQEHLLSSGANVLTF. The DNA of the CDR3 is TGCGCCAGCAGCCAAGAGCACCTACTAAGCTCTGGGGCCAACGTCCTGACTTTC.

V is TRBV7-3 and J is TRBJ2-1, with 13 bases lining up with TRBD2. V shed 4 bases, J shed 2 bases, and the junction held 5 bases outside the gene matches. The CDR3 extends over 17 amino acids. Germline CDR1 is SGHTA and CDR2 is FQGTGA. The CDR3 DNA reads TGTGCCAGCAGCTCTACTAGCGGGAGGGCAACCTACAATGAGCAGTTCTTC. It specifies CASSSTSGRATYNEQFF.

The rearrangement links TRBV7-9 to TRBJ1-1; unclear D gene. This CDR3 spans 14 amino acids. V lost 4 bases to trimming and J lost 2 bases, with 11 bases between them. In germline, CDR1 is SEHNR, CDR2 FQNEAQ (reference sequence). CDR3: CASSYMGPNTEAFF. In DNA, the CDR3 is TGTGCCAGCAGCTACATGGGCCCAAACACTGAAGCTTTCTTT.

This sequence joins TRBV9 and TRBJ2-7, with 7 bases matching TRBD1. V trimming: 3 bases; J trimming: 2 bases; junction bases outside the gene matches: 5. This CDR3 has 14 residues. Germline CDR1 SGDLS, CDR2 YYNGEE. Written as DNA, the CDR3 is TGTGCCAGCAGCGAAGGGGACAGCGCCTACGAGCAGTACTTC. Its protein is CASSEGDSAYEQYF.

This CDR3 is CASTKTSVGNIQYF. In DNA form, the CDR3 reads TGTGCCAGCACCAAGACTTCAGTTGGGAACATTCAGTACTTC. The chain links TRBV6-1 to TRBJ2-4; D unclear. The germline V gene has CDR1 MNHNS and CDR2 SASEGT. Trimming removed 7 bases from V and 7 bases from J, with 17 bases in between. The CDR3 is 14 residues long.

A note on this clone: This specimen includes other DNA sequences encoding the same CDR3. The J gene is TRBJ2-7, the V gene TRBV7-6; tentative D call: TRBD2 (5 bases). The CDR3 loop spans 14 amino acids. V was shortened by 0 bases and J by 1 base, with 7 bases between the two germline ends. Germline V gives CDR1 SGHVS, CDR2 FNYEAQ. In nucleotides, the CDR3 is TGTGCCAGCAGCTTAGCGGGAGAGTCCTACGAGCAGTACTTC. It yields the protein CASSLAGESYEQYF. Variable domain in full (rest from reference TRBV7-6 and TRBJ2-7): GAGVSQSPRYKVTKRGQDVALRCDPISGHVSLYWYRQALGQGPEFLTYFNYEAQQDKSGLPNDRFSAERPEGSISTLTIQRTEQRDSAMYRCASSLAGESYEQYFGPGTRLTVT.

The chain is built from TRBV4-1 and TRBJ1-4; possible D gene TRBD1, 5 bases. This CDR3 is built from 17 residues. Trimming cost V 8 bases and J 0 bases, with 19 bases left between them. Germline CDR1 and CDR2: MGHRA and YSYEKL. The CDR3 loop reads CASHNTGTETTNEKLFF. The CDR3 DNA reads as TGCGCCAGCCATAACACCGGGACGGAGACAACTAATGAAAAACTGTTTTTT.

The CDR3 loop reads CASSYDGYGYTF. The CDR3 DNA sequence: TGTGCCAGCAGCTATGACGGCTATGGCTACACCTTC. The chain employs TRBV7-9 and TRBJ1-2; D not resolved. Germline values: CDR1 SEHNR, CDR2 FQNEAQ (reference sequence). The V gene lost 4 bases and the J gene lost 4 bases, with 7 bases spanning the gap. The CDR3 contains 12 residues.

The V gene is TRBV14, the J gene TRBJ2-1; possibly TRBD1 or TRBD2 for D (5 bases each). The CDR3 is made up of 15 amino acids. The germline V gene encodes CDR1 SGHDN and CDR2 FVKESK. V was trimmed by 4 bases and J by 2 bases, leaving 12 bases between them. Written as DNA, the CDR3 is TGTGCCAGCAGCCTTACGGGGCCCGCCTACAATGAGCAGTTCTTC. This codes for CASSLTGPAYNEQFF.

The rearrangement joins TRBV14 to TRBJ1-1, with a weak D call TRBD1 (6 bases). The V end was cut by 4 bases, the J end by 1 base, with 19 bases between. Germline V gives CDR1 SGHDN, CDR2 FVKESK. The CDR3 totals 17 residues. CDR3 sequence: CASSRDTGRVKNTEAFF. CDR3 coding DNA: TGTGCCAGCAGCCGGGACACCGGACGGGTTAAGAACACTGAAGCTTTCTTT.

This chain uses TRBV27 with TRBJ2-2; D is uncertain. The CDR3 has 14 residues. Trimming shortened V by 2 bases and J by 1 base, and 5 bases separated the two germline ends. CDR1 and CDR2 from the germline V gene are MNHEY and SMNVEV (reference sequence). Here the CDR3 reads CASSLPQNTGELFF. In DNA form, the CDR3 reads TGTGCCAGCAGTTTACCCCAGAACACCGGGGAGCTGTTTTTT.

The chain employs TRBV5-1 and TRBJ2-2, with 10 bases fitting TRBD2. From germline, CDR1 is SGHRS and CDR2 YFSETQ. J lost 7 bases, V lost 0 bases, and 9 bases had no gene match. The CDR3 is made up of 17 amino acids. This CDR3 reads CASSLVLRLAGVGELFF. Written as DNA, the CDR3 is TGCGCCAGCAGCTTGGTTTTAAGGCTAGCGGGAGTCGGGGAGCTGTTTTTT.

CDR3 protein: CASSSGRIPNTEAFF. DNA for the CDR3: TGTGCCAGCAGTTCGGGCCGGATCCCGAACACTGAAGCTTTCTTT. This sequence joins TRBV2 and TRBJ1-1; D gene uncertain. The CDR3 contains 15 residues. The V gene's germline CDR1 is SNHLY and CDR2 FYNNEI. Trimming cost V 5 bases and J 1 base, with 14 bases left between them.

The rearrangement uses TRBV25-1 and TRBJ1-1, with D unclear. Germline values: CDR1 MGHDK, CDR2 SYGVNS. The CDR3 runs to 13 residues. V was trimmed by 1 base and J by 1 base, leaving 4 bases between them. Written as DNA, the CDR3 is TGTGCCAGCAGTGAATGGCGGAACACTGAAGCTTTCTTT. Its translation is CASSEWRNTEAFF.

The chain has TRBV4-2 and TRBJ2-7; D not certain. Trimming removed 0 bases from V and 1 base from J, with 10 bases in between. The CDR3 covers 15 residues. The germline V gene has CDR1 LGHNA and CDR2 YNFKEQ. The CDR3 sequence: CASSQDGSGSYEQYF. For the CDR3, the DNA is TGTGCCAGCAGCCAAGATGGTTCCGGGTCCTACGAGCAGTACTTC.

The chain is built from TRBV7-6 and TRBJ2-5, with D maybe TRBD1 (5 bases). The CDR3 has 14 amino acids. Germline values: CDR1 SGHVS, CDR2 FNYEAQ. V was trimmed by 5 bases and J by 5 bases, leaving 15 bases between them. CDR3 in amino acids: CASSPRLGQETQYF. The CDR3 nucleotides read TGTGCCAGCAGCCCTCGTCTGGGGCAGGAGACCCAGTACTTC.

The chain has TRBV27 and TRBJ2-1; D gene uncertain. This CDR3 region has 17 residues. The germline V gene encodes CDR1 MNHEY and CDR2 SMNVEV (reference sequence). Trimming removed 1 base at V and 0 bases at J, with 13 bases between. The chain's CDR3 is CASSLFGGVSSYNEQFF. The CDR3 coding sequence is TGTGCCAGCAGTTTATTCGGTGGTGTCAGCTCCTACAATGAGCAGTTCTTC.

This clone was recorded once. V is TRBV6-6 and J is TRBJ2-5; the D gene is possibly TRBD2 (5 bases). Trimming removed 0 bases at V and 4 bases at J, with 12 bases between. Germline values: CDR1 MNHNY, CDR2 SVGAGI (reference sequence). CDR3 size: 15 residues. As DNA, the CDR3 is TGTGCCAGCAGTTACTCGTACGGGGTCCCAGAGACCCAGTACTTC. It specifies CASSYSYGVPETQYF.

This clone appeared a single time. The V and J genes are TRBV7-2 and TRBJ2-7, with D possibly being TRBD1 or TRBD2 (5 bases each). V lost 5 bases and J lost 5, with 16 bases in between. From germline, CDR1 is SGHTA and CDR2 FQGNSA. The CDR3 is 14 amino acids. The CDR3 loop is CASSPWDAQNEQYF. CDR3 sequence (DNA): TGTGCCAGCAGCCCCTGGGACGCACAAAACGAGCAGTACTTC. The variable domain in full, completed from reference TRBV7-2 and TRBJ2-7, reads GAGVSQSPSNKVTEKGKDVELRCDPISGHTALYWYRQSLGQGLEFLIYFQGNSAPDKSGLPSDRFSAERTGGSVSTLTIQRTQQEDSAVYLCASSPWDAQNEQYFGPGTRLTVT.

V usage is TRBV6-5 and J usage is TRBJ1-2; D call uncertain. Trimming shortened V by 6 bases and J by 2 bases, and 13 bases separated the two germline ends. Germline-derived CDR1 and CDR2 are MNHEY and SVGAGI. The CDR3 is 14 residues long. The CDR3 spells CASRRGGLNYGYTF. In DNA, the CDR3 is TGTGCCAGCAGGCGAGGCGGATTGAACTATGGCTACACCTTC.

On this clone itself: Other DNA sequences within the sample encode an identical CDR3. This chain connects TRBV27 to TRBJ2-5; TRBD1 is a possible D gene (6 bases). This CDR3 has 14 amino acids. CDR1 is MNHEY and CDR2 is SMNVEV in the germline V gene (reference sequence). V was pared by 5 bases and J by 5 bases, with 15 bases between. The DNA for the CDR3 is TGTGCCAGCAGTGTCAGGGGTCGATGGGAGACCCAGTACTTC. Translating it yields CASSVRGRWETQYF.

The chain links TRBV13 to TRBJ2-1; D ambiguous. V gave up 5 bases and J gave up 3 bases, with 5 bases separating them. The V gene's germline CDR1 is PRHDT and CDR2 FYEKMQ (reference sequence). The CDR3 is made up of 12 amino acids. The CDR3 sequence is CASSQDYNEQFF. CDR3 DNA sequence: TGTGCCAGCAGCCAGGACTACAATGAGCAGTTCTTC. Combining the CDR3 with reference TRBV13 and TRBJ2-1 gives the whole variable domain AAGVIQSPRHLIKEKRETATLKCYPIPRHDTVYWYQQGPGQDPQFLISFYEKMQSDKGSIPDRFSAQQFSDYHSELNMSSLELGDSALYFCASSQDYNEQFFGPGTRLTVL.

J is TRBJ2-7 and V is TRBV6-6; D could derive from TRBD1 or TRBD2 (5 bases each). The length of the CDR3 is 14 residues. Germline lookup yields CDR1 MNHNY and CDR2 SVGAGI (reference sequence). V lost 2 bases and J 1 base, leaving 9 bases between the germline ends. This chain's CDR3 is CASSYRDGSYEQYF. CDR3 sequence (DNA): TGTGCCAGCAGTTACCGGGACGGTTCCTACGAGCAGTACTTC.

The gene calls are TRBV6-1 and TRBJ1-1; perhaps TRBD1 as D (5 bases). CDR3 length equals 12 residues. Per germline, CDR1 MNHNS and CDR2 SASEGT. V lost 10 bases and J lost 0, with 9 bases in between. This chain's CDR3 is CATTGMNTEAFF. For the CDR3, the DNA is TGTGCCACCACAGGAATGAACACTGAAGCTTTCTTT.